This T cell receptor beta chain derives from a study of T cell therapy after organ transplantation (dated by TCRdb to about 2019). General notes on the study: The therapy products consisted of autologous CMV-specific T cells grown in vitro for two to three weeks using a peptide pool of 30 HLA class I and II CMV epitopes. Patients were given up to 6 doses of T cells at 2-week intervals and were followed for around 7 months after finishing therapy. Among the ten or so patients, eight were classed as clinical responders, while two were classed as nonresponders. Across 2 to 6 intravenous infusions, patients got a median of 1.92 x 10^8 CMV-specific T cells. The study was a follow-up TRBV repertoire analysis of an open-label phase I trial of autologous CMV-specific adoptive T cell therapy in solid-organ transplant recipients. Pretherapy peripheral blood samples were collected before commencement of T cell therapy. Only about 85% of the 10 patients had long-term post-therapy samples available.

The time point label here, explained by the study, means: before start of T cell therapy. The patients had received solid-organ transplants and had cytomegalovirus that was drug-resistant/recurrent. Approximately 9 trial participants were selected for repertoire analysis based on availability of post-therapy peripheral blood mononuclear cells. A BD FACSAria III was used to sort viable CD3+CD8+CD4- lymphocytes from PBMCs. Genomic DNA was extracted from sorted cells with the Qiagen DNeasy Kit. A word on this clone: Its recognized antigen is unknown. No much larger clone is present one base from it, and per-base qualities are unavailable.

V is reduced by 5 bases and J by 3 bases, leaving a spacing of 9 bases between them. The CDR3, cysteine through phenylalanine, is 13 amino acids long. CDR3 DNA is the only sequence kept; it has 39 bases, read in frame from the first base. According to the germline V gene, CDR1 reads MNHEY and CDR2 reads SVGAGI. Study-level results and caveats: Because the cohort was small, confounders such as concurrent antirejection and antiviral medications could not be assessed. Fold change in CD8 clonality after therapy inversely correlated with pretherapy clonality, suggesting less biased repertoires were more receptive to remodeling. The small number of expansions detected in nonresponders may reflect reduced sample coverage resulting from poor CD8+ T cell yield. Before therapy, nonresponders had marked clonal expansions, and after therapy the repertoires of nonresponders changed only minimally. Both transferred clonotypes and endogenous clonotypes not detected in the therapy products appeared to be included in post-therapy reconstitution.

TRB CDR3 regions were amplified from genomic DNA with the immunoSEQ two-step, bias-controlled multiplex PCR assay. CDR3 libraries were sequenced on an Illumina NextSeq 500. Concerning the study's data processing: The immunoSEQ Analyzer platform handled the initial alignment and bioinformatics, which included bias normalization against synthetic CDR3 analogs. V, D and J genes were annotated according to IMGT database definitions. Additional TRBV analyses were carried out with default settings in VDJtools version 1.1.10 and the R package tcR version 2.2.1.11. GLIPH analysis was performed with version 1.0 using default settings. Significant clonotype frequency changes were tested by 2-sided binomial test with Benjamini-Hochberg correction (alpha = 0.01) in CDR3 sequences with at least 5 reads. Here the immuneACCESS table is served through TCRdb, limited to in-frame sequences with V and J called. Missing clones are a known gap in these copies; in checked studies unresolved V genes cover under half, and the rest lacks a known reason. The DNA was the basis for D and trimming; V, J and clone size are from that table. A total of about 48,000 clones appear in this sample, roughly 93% of them only once. Over 2.5% of the sample belongs to the ten largest clones.

The sample in question was CD8+ T cells from blood, obtained before autologous CMV-specific T cell therapy. The receptor comes from a human patient who had received a solid organ transplant and had CMV disease. The rearrangement combines TRBV6-5 with TRBJ2-3; the D gene identity is not certain. The sequenced DNA: TGTGCCAGCAGTACCGGGTCTACAGATACGCAGTATTTT. Its protein reads: CASSTGSTDTQYF.